Sequencing of this TCR beta chain was carried out in a study of CD8+CD57+ T cells in acquired aplastic anemia. V lost 5 bases and J 0 bases, leaving 12 bases between the germline ends. The CDR3 length is 14 residues. The germline gives CDR1 DFQATT, CDR2 SNEGSKA (reference sequence). CDR3 and TCR beta VDJ profiling relied on genomic DNA as the template. MiXCR was run by TCRdb on the reads, yielding one entry per CDR3 protein. Among around 250,000 distinct CDR3 sequences listed, roughly half were seen once. V and J are TRBV20-1 and TRBJ2-3; possibly TRBD1 or TRBD2 for D (5 bases each). Specimen: sorted CD4+, CD8+, or CD8+CD57+ T cells (not recorded which) from PBMCs. This clonotype was sampled from a human donor with severe aplastic anemia or a healthy control (not recorded which). The CDR3 sequence: CSAGPGASTDTQYF. The DNA for the CDR3 is TGCAGTGCTGGCCCCGGGGCTAGCACAGATACGCAGTATTTT.